Presented here are 27 T cell receptor beta chains from one specimen sequenced in a study of identical twins. TCRdb recomputed calls from the 5' RACE reads with MiXCR, one row per CDR3 protein. Found here are 400,000 to 500,000 distinct CDR3 sequences, less than 20% of them singletons; the top ten hold 9% to 15%. Specimen: naive T cells sorted from blood. These receptors originate from a man in his fifties in good health.

V gene TRBV4-1 combines with J gene TRBJ2-7; 7 positions match TRBD2. This CDR3 is 15 amino acids long. V lost 5 bases and J lost 2; bases outside the gene matches: 9. CDR1 and CDR2 from the germline V gene are MGHRA and YSYEKL. CDR3 in DNA: TGCGCCAGCAGCTCCCCTCAGCGGGGAACCTACGAGCAGTACTTC. Amino acids: CASSSPQRGTYEQYF.

This clonotype showed up just a few times. The CDR3 DNA follows: TGTGCCACCACAAGTGGGACGGAAGAGACCCAGTACTTC. This translates into CATTSGTEETQYF. This chain joins TRBV28 and TRBJ2-5, with D possibly called TRBD1 or TRBD2 (5 bases each). V was shortened by 10 bases and J by 3 bases, with 15 bases between the two germline ends. The germline CDR1 and CDR2 sequences are MDHEN and SYDVKM. The CDR3 is 13 amino acids.

V is TRBV7-2 and J is TRBJ2-7; D is perhaps TRBD1 (6 bases). This CDR3 is 14 amino acids long. Trimming left V 1 base short and J 4 bases short, with 11 bases between. Germline loops: CDR1 SGHTA, CDR2 FQGNSA. In nucleotides, the CDR3 is TGTGCCAGCAGCTTAGGGGGGCCTGGGTACGAGCAGTACTTC. Amino acids: CASSLGGPGYEQYF.

This clonotype was counted a few times. The chain links TRBV20-1 to TRBJ2-7; D ambiguous. In germline, CDR1 is DFQATT, CDR2 SNEGSKA (reference sequence). The CDR3 consists of 12 residues. Deletions cut 3 bases from V and 6 bases from J, with 12 bases between. The CDR3 DNA sequence: TGCAGTGCTAGGGAATTCGAGCGCGAGCAGTACTTC. It yields the protein CSAREFEREQYF.

This clonotype was detected only a few times. This chain connects TRBV6-5 to TRBJ2-6; TRBD1 is a possible D gene (6 bases). This CDR3 has 18 residues. CDR1 and CDR2 from the germline V gene are MNHEY and SVGAGI. V dropped 2 bases and J dropped 0 bases, with 14 bases sitting between them. The CDR3 nucleotides are TGTGCCAGCAGTTACGCGAGTGGGGACACCTCTGGGGCCAACGTCCTGACTTTC. Amino acids: CASSYASGDTSGANVLTF.

The rearrangement uses TRBV6-5 and TRBJ2-2; TRBD2 agrees at 7 bases. V lost 0 bases to trimming and J lost 4 bases; unmatched junction nucleotides: 5. The CDR3 loop spans 16 amino acids. In germline, CDR1 is MNHEY, CDR2 SVGAGI. The CDR3 coding sequence is TGTGCCAGCAGTTACTCAGCGCTAGCGGCCACCGGGGAGCTGTTTTTT. Its translation: CASSYSALAATGELFF.

The genes are TRBV20-1 and TRBJ2-1; 7 bases agree with TRBD2. This CDR3 contains 15 residues. CDR1 is DFQATT, CDR2 SNEGSKA, per germline (reference sequence). After removal of 6 bases from V and 2 bases from J, the junction contained 10 bases not matched to a gene. CDR3 in DNA: TGCAGTGCCCCCACCTGGGAGGGAGCCTACAATGAGCAGTTCTTC. This gives the protein CSAPTWEGAYNEQFF.

This chain joins TRBV10-3 and TRBJ2-1; weak D call: TRBD2 (6 bases). V was pared by 10 bases and J by 2 bases, with 21 bases between. Per germline, CDR1 ENHRY and CDR2 SYGVKD. The CDR3 loop spans 16 amino acids. Here the CDR3 DNA reads TGTGCCACTTTCGAACACCGGGACTTTACCTACAATGAGCAGTTCTTC. The encoded protein is CATFEHRDFTYNEQFF.

This clonotype was observed many times. The chain carries TRBV20-1 and TRBJ2-5; TRBD2 matches 8 bases. The junction had 14 bases not matched to a gene; V was cut back by 6 bases and J by 5 bases. The V gene's germline CDR1 is DFQATT and CDR2 SNEGSKA (reference sequence). The CDR3 covers 15 residues. The CDR3 loop reads CSAETGTRIPETQYF. The CDR3 DNA sequence: TGCAGTGCCGAGACCGGGACTAGGATACCGGAGACCCAGTACTTC.

The gene calls are TRBV5-1 and TRBJ2-1, with 11 bases fitting TRBD2. The ends lost 3 bases at V and 10 bases at J; junction bases unmatched: 12. Germline V gives CDR1 SGHRS, CDR2 YFSETQ. CDR3 length: 16 amino acids. The CDR3 bases are TGCGCCAGCAGCTCCTCTGGGCTAGCGGGGGGAGGGGAGCAGTTCTTC. It translates to CASSSSGLAGGGEQFF.

This sequence joins TRBV5-1 and TRBJ2-5; weak D call: TRBD2 (7 bases). Germline CDR1 and CDR2: SGHRS and YFSETQ. The CDR3 is 15 amino acids. Trimming removed 1 base from V and 5 bases from J, with 15 bases in between. CDR3 region: CASSLRGGGGETQYF. DNA of the CDR3: TGCGCCAGCAGCTTGAGGGGGGGTGGAGGTGAGACCCAGTACTTC.

This clonotype was seen more than once but under ten times. The J gene is TRBJ2-3, the V gene TRBV11-3; TRBD2 matches 10 bases. CDR3 length: 21 residues. The V gene's germline CDR1 is SGHNT and CDR2 YENEEA. V lost 5 bases and J lost 3; bases outside the gene matches: 23. The CDR3 sequence: CASSKSFQRGGTDHETDTQYF. The CDR3 DNA reads as TGTGCCAGCAGCAAATCTTTCCAGCGGGGGGGTACTGACCATGAGACAGATACGCAGTATTTT.

This clonotype has a count of ten or more. The chain is built from TRBV20-1 and TRBJ2-3; 12 positions match TRBD1. The ends lost 1 base at V and 6 bases at J; junction bases unmatched: 8. CDR3 size: 16 residues. Germline CDR1 DFQATT, CDR2 SNEGSKA (reference sequence). CDR3 amino acids: CSARGLGTGGQDTQYF. CDR3 nucleotides: TGCAGTGCTAGAGGGCTCGGGACAGGGGGCCAGGATACGCAGTATTTT.

This clonotype has just a few counts. The chain joins TRBV20-1 to TRBJ2-7; 7 positions match TRBD2. The CDR3 has 15 residues. V shed 0 bases, J shed 3 bases, and the junction held 8 bases outside the gene matches. Germline values: CDR1 DFQATT, CDR2 SNEGSKA (reference sequence). The CDR3 DNA sequence: TGCAGTGCTAGAGATTTCGCGGGAGAGGGCTACGAGCAGTACTTC. Translation gives CSARDFAGEGYEQYF.

This clonotype showed up many times. The chain carries TRBV6-5 and TRBJ2-5; 14 bases agree with TRBD2. The V gene end was trimmed by 2 bases and the J gene end by 5 bases; junction bases not matched to a gene: 10. The CDR3 has 18 amino acids. Germline CDR1 MNHEY, CDR2 SVGAGI. CDR3 in amino acids: CASSYPLGLAGGRETQYF. For the CDR3, the DNA is TGTGCCAGCAGTTACCCTCTAGGACTAGCGGGGGGCAGGGAGACCCAGTACTTC.

Ten or more counts support this clonotype. The CDR3 sequence: CASSTGGTNQPQHF. The CDR3 nucleotides read TGCGCCAGCAGTACAGGGGGTACTAATCAGCCCCAGCATTTT. The chain recombines TRBV10-1 with TRBJ1-5, with 8 bases aligning to TRBD1. CDR3 length: 14 residues. Germline assignment: CDR1 WNHNN and CDR2 SYGVQD (reference sequence). V lost 5 bases to trimming and J lost 4 bases; unmatched junction nucleotides: 4.

CDR3 coding DNA: TGCAGCGTTGAAGATGGGACAGGACAAGAGACCCAGTACTTC. It translates to CSVEDGTGQETQYF. V gene TRBV29-1 combines with J gene TRBJ2-5, with 8 bases fitting TRBD1. V dropped 0 bases and J dropped 2; count of bases not matched to a gene: 2. Germline V gives CDR1 SQVTM, CDR2 ANQGSEA. The CDR3 consists of 14 residues.

This clonotype was seen many times. The J gene is TRBJ2-1, the V gene TRBV5-1; 11 bases line up with TRBD1. Germline trimming cut 4 bases from V and 0 bases from J; bases unmatched to any gene: 6. The CDR3 has 17 amino acids. Germline V gene lookup returns CDR1 SGHRS and CDR2 YFSETQ. The CDR3 region is CASSEGQGVLSYNEQFF. CDR3 nucleotide sequence: TGCGCCAGCAGCGAGGGACAGGGGGTCCTCTCCTACAATGAGCAGTTCTTC.

This clonotype has a handful of counts. The rearrangement joins TRBV20-1 to TRBJ2-3; 9 bases fit TRBD2. The V gene's germline CDR1 is DFQATT and CDR2 SNEGSKA (reference sequence). Losses at the gene ends were 6 bases for V and 4 bases for J; bases not matched to a gene: 8. CDR3 size: 14 residues. The CDR3 region has the DNA TGCAGTGCGGTGATCGGGACTAGCCCAGATACGCAGTATTTT. Translated, it gives CSAVIGTSPDTQYF.

This clonotype was observed a few times. V gene TRBV20-1 combines with J gene TRBJ2-3, with 7 bases that match TRBD1. This CDR3 region has 15 residues. Germline V gene data show CDR1 as DFQATT and CDR2 as SNEGSKA (reference sequence). V shed 4 bases, J shed 6 bases, and the junction held 13 bases outside the gene matches. The CDR3 loop is CSAIEGASALDTQYF. The CDR3 nucleotides are TGCAGTGCTATTGAGGGGGCCTCTGCATTGGATACGCAGTATTTT.

This clonotype was detected only a few times. The V and J genes are TRBV4-3 and TRBJ2-7, with TRBD1 as a possible D gene (5 bases). Germline loops: CDR1 LGHNA, CDR2 YSLEER. The CDR3 totals 13 residues. V lost 3 bases and J 2 bases, leaving 8 bases between the germline ends. DNA for the CDR3: TGCGCCAGCAGCCACGACAGAACCTACGAGCAGTACTTC. Translating it yields CASSHDRTYEQYF.

The chain carries TRBV11-2 and TRBJ2-3; D is possibly TRBD1 (6 bases). Trimming removed 0 bases from V and 6 bases from J, with 10 bases in between. This CDR3 comprises 14 residues. Germline V gene sequence: CDR1 SGHAT, CDR2 FQNNGV. The DNA for the CDR3 is TGTGCCAGCAGCTTAGACAACAGGGCGGATACGCAGTATTTT. Encoded protein: CASSLDNRADTQYF.

This clonotype was detected ten times or more. The chain has TRBV7-9 and TRBJ2-2, with TRBD2 identical over 8 bases. The germline V gene has CDR1 SEHNR and CDR2 FQNEAQ (reference sequence). The V and J ends lost 11 bases and 1 base, in that order; junction bases with no gene match: 6. CDR3 size: 14 residues. The CDR3 coding sequence is TGTGCCGTCGGGGGGGCAGTGAACACCGGGGAGCTGTTTTTT. Protein sequence: CAVGGAVNTGELFF. Complete variable domain (other parts from reference TRBV7-9 and TRBJ2-2): DTGVSQNPRHKITKRGQNVTFRCDPISEHNRLYWYRQTLGQGPEFLTYFQNEAQLEKSRLLSDRFSAERPKGSFSTLEIQRTEQGDSAMYLCAVGGAVNTGELFFGEGSRLTVL.

This clonotype is a singleton in its sample. J is TRBJ2-3 and V is TRBV18; TRBD2 is a possible D gene (6 bases). CDR3 length equals 15 residues. Germline V lookup: CDR1 KGHSH, CDR2 LQKENI. V lost 5 bases and J 1 base, leaving 13 bases between the germline ends. Written as DNA, the CDR3 is TGTGCCAGCTCAGCGACTAGATACGGCACAGATACGCAGTATTTT. This sequence encodes CASSATRYGTDTQYF.

The chain joins TRBV27 to TRBJ1-1; D unresolved. V gave up 2 bases and J gave up 4 bases, with 8 bases separating them. The CDR3 is 13 residues long. Germline V lookup: CDR1 MNHEY, CDR2 SMNVEV (reference sequence). CDR3 loop: CASSLSSPTEAFF. The CDR3 DNA sequence: TGTGCCAGCAGTTTAAGTTCGCCCACTGAAGCTTTCTTT.

This clonotype came up many times. V and J are TRBV5-1 and TRBJ2-7; maybe TRBD1 (5 bases). In germline, CDR1 is SGHRS, CDR2 YFSETQ. Trimming cost V 2 bases and J 2 bases, with 11 bases left between them. The CDR3 has 14 amino acids. The DNA of the CDR3 is TGCGCCAGCAGCTTCACTGACAGCCCCTACGAGCAGTACTTC. Translated: CASSFTDSPYEQYF.

The rearrangement joins TRBV20-1 to TRBJ2-5; TRBD1 might be the D (5 bases). Between the trimmed V and J ends, which lost 1 base and 5 bases, there was a span of 11 bases. Germline CDR1 is DFQATT and CDR2 is SNEGSKA (reference sequence). This CDR3 contains 13 residues. CDR3 amino acids: CSARVVGQETQYF. The DNA of the CDR3 is TGCAGTGCTAGAGTCGTGGGGCAGGAGACCCAGTACTTC.